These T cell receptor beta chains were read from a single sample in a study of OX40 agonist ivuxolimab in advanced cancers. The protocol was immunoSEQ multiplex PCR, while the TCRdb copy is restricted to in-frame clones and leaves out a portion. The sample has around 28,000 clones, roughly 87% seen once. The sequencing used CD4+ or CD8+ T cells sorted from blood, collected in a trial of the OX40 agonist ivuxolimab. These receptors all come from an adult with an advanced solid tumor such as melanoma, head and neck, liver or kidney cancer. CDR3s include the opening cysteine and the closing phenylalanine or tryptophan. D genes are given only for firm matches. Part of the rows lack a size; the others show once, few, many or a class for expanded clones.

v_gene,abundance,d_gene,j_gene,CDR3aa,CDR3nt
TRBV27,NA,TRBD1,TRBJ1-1,CASRKAGQGNTEAFF,TGTGCCAGCCGGAAGGCGGGACAGGGGAACACTGAAGCTTTCTTT
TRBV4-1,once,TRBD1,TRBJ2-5,CASSQPLLQTGRETQYF,TGCGCCAGCAGCCAACCCCTCCTACAGACAGGGCGGGAGACCCAGTACTTC
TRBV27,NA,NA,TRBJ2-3,CASSLWAQGTQYF,TGTGCCAGCAGTTTATGGGCCCAGGGGACGCAGTATTTT
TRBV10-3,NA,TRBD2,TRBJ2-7,CAISDLVAGDPYEQYF,TGTGCCATCAGTGACCTAGTAGCGGGAGACCCCTACGAGCAGTACTTC
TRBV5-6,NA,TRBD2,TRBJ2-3,CASSALAVGDTQYF,TGTGCCAGCAGCGCACTAGCGGTGGGAGATACGCAGTATTTT
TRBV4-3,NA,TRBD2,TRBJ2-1,CASSQREGLAGVGEQFF,TGCGCCAGCAGCCAACGAGAGGGACTAGCGGGAGTTGGTGAGCAGTTCTTC
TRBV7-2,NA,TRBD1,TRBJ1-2,CASSFWTGGHGYTF,TGTGCCAGCAGCTTCTGGACAGGGGGTCATGGCTACACCTTC
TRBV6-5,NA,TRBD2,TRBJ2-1,CASSYSWLAGVGEQFF,TGTGCCAGCAGTTACTCGTGGCTAGCGGGAGTCGGGGAGCAGTTCTTC
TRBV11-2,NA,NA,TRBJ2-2,CASGGAGELFF,TGTGCCAGTGGCGGGGCCGGGGAGCTGTTTTTT
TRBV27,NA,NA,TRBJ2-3,CASSLGTTAADTQYF,TGTGCCAGCAGTTTAGGGACGACCGCAGCAGATACGCAGTATTTT
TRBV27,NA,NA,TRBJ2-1,CASSLTELAEQFF,TGTGCCAGCAGTTTGACCGAGTTGGCTGAGCAGTTCTTC
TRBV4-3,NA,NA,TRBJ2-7,CASSQGQGTPGEQYF,TGCGCCAGCAGCCAAGGGCAGGGGACTCCGGGGGAGCAGTACTTC
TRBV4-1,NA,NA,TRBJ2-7,CASSQDRAGWGSYEQYF,TGCGCCAGCAGCCAAGATAGGGCAGGGTGGGGCTCCTACGAGCAGTACTTC
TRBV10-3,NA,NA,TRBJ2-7,CAISESVGPAASYEQYF,TGTGCCATCAGTGAGTCGGTAGGGCCAGCCGCCTCCTACGAGCAGTACTTC
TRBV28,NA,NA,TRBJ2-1,CASSLVALRSNEQFF,TGTGCCAGCAGTTTAGTCGCACTCCGAAGCAATGAGCAGTTCTTC
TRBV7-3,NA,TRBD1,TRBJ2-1,CASSQTGSSGDEQFF,TGTGCCAGCAGCCAGACAGGGTCGTCTGGCGATGAGCAGTTCTTC
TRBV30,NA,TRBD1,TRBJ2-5,CAWSLAGTGPSGTQYF,TGTGCCTGGTCCCTTGCCGGGACAGGGCCTTCAGGGACCCAGTACTTC
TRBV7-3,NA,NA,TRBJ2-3,CASSFGGMVTDTQYF,TGTGCCAGCAGCTTCGGCGGGATGGTGACAGATACGCAGTATTTT
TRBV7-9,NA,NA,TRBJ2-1,CASSQDRGSLAGGDEQFF,TGTGCCAGCAGCCAGGACAGGGGTTCGCTAGCGGGTGGAGATGAGCAGTTCTTC
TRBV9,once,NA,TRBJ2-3,CASSVDAADTQYF,TGTGCCAGCAGCGTAGACGCTGCAGATACGCAGTATTTT
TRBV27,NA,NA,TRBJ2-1,CASSTPESSYNEQFF,TGTGCCAGCAGTACCCCGGAGAGCTCCTACAATGAGCAGTTCTTC
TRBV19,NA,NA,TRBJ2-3,CASSGIGTDTQYF,TGTGCCAGTAGCGGGATCGGGACAGATACGCAGTATTTT
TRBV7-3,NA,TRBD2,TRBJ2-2,CASSPGLAGGTGELFF,TGTGCCAGCAGCCCGGGACTAGCGGGAGGAACCGGGGAGCTGTTTTTT
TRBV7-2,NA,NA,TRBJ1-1,CASSSLMNTEAFF,TGTGCCAGCAGCTCACTAATGAACACTGAAGCTTTCTTT
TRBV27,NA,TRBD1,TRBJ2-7,CASSFAQGAAEQYF,TGTGCCAGCAGTTTCGCACAGGGGGCGGCCGAGCAGTACTTC